The 5 T cell receptor beta chains given below trace back to one sample, sequenced in a study of regulatory T cells in long-lasting Graves disease. Construction of TCR beta libraries relied on iRepertoire HTBI primers and on Arm-PCR targeting CDR3 regions. TCRdb ran MiXCR on the multiplex PCR reads and lists one entry per CDR3 protein. The table has about 520,000 distinct CDR3 sequences, 12% seen once; the top ten hold around 9.3%. Time point: newly diagnosed GD, antithyroid drugs for less than 3 months. PBMCs provided the RNA from which the TCR library was made. Another study also made use of these data, one on T cells in Graves' hyperthyroidism and ophthalmopathy.

The sequences come from peripheral blood mononuclear cells (PBMCs), collected at new diagnosis, from a patient treated with antithyroid drugs. The receptor source for this set is a woman in her 30s with Graves disease.

This clonotype was observed many times. The V call is TRBV12-3 or TRBV12-4, the J call TRBJ1-1, with a weak D call TRBD1 (6 bases). V gave up 5 bases and J gave up 0 bases, with 10 bases separating them. The CDR3 runs to 14 residues. CDR3: CASSPGHLNTEAFF. CDR3 nucleotide sequence: TGTGCCAGCAGTCCGGGACACCTGAACACTGAAGCTTTCTTT.

About this clonotype: A single base is all that separates this from a far larger clone, so a read error is likely. The rearrangement uses TRBV11-3 and TRBJ2-1, with D unclear. Trimming removed 6 bases at V and 13 bases at J, with 19 bases between. CDR1 and CDR2 from the germline V gene are SGHNT and YENEEA. This CDR3 has 13 residues. In nucleotides, the CDR3 is TGTGCCAGCAGAGAGAACGGCGAAGAGACCCAGTTCTTC. Protein product: CASRENGEETQFF.

This clonotype has at least ten counts. V gene TRBV29-1 combines with J gene TRBJ2-1; TRBD2 might be the D (6 bases). The germline V gene encodes CDR1 SQVTM and CDR2 ANQGSEA. V lost 1 base and J lost 4, with 17 bases in between. The CDR3 consists of 16 residues. CDR3 nucleotide sequence: TGCAGCGTTGAAGGAAACCGAGGGACTGGGTACAATGAGCAGTTCTTC. Its protein is CSVEGNRGTGYNEQFF.

This clonotype came up a few times. The chain has TRBV28 and TRBJ1-5; no clear D. The CDR3 is 11 amino acids. Germline loops: CDR1 MDHEN, CDR2 SYDVKM. The germline V and J ends were trimmed by 4 bases and 9 bases, with 7 bases remaining between them. The CDR3 DNA follows: TGTGCCAGCAGTTCTTTGGTGCCCCAGCATTTT. Translated, it gives CASSSLVPQHF.

This chain links TRBV6-2 or TRBV6-3 with TRBJ1-2; 8 nucleotides align to TRBD1. Trimming took 5 bases from V and 2 from J; bases not matched to a gene: 7. Germline CDR1 MNHEY, CDR2 SVGEGT. The CDR3 runs 15 residues. This chain's CDR3 is CASSLFYRGNYGYTF. In DNA, the CDR3 is TGTGCCAGCAGTCTATTTTACAGGGGGAACTATGGCTACACCTTC.